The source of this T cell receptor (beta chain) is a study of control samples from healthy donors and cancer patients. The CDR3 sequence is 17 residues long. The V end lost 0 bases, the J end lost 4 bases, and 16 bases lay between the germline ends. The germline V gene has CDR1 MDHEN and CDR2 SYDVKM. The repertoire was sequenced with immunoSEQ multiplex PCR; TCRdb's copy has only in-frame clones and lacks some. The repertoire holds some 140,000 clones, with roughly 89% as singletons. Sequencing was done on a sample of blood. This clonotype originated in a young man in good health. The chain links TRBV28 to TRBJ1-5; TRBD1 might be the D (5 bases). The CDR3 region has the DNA TGTGCCAGCAGTTTATGGGGGGAGTGGGACCTAAATCAGCCCCAGCATTTT. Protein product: CASSLWGEWDLNQPQHF.